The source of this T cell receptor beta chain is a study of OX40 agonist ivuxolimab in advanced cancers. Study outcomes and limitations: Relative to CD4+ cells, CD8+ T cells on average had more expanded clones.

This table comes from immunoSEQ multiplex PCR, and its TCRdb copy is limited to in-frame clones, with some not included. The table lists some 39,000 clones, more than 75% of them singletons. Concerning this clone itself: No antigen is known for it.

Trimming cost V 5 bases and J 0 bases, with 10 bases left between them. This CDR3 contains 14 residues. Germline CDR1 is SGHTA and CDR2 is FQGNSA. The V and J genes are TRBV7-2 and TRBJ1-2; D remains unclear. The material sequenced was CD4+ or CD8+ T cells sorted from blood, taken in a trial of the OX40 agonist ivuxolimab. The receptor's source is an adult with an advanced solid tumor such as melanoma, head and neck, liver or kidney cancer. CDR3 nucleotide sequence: TGTGCCAGCAGCCCGGACCGCGCTAACTATGGCTACACCTTC. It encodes CASSPDRANYGYTF.